The 19 T cell receptor beta chains presented below share a single source sample, sequenced in a study of shared clonotypes between healthy human individuals. Terminally differentiated effector memory CD45RA+ cells were left out of the naive CD8 fraction, which was CD45RO-negative and positively selected for CCR7. Here immunoSEQ multiplex PCR was the method, and the copy in TCRdb shows in-frame clones only, minus some. The sample includes roughly 2,000,000 clones, just under 95% of them seen just once. The material sequenced was naive CD8+ T cells sorted from blood. These receptors were obtained from a man aged 18 to 29 in good health.

The rearrangement links TRBV11-2 to TRBJ1-1; D possibly corresponds to TRBD1 (5 bases). Germline V gene data show CDR1 as SGHAT and CDR2 as FQNNGV. V was clipped by 6 bases and J by 1 base, with 18 bases between them. This CDR3 is built from 16 residues. The CDR3, as DNA: TGTGCCAGCAGTTATACGGACACGCATCCGAACACTGAAGCTTTCTTT. It specifies CASSYTDTHPNTEAFF.

Regarding this clone: Other DNA sequences of this sample code for an identical CDR3. The rearrangement joins TRBV7-9 to TRBJ2-7, with 9 bases lining up with TRBD1. The CDR3 length is 15 residues. CDR1 is SEHNR and CDR2 is FQNEAQ in the germline V gene (reference sequence). Germline trimming cut 3 bases from V and 4 bases from J; bases unmatched to any gene: 7. Here the CDR3 DNA reads TGTGCCAGCAGCTTGGCACAGGGGGCCATTTACGAGCAGTACTTC. Protein: CASSLAQGAIYEQYF.

This clone was recorded only once. CDR3 region: CASSFTGAATDTQYF. DNA of the CDR3: TGTGCCAGCAGCTTCACAGGCGCGGCCACAGATACGCAGTATTTT. This chain uses TRBV5-4 with TRBJ2-3; TRBD1 is a possible D gene (5 bases). The V end lost 2 bases, the J end lost 2 bases, and 12 bases lay between the germline ends. CDR3 length: 15 amino acids. Germline V gives CDR1 SGHNT, CDR2 YYREEE (reference sequence).

This chain connects TRBV15 to TRBJ1-1, with unresolved D. CDR3 size: 15 residues. Trimming shortened V by 9 bases and J by 0 bases, and 17 bases separated the two germline ends. Looked up from germline, CDR1 is LNHNV and CDR2 is YYDKDF (reference sequence). The CDR3 region is CATTPTTRMNTEAFF. The CDR3 DNA reads TGTGCCACAACCCCCACGACACGCATGAACACTGAAGCTTTCTTT.

This clone was seen a single time. The rearrangement links TRBV5-6 to TRBJ2-3; 7 bases align to TRBD1. The CDR3 has 13 residues. Trimming cost V 2 bases and J 5 bases; bases outside gene matches: 2. Germline V CDR1 and CDR2: SGHDT, YYEEEE. CDR3 loop: CASSFTGVDTQYF. The CDR3 coding sequence is TGTGCCAGCAGCTTCACAGGGGTAGATACGCAGTATTTT.

This clone was counted once. The J gene is TRBJ2-1, the V gene TRBV5-4; 9 bases line up with TRBD2. Germline lookup yields CDR1 SGHNT and CDR2 YYREEE (reference sequence). This CDR3 comprises 13 residues. V lost 5 bases, J lost 6 bases, and 3 bases stayed unmatched. This chain's CDR3 is CASRTSGTNEQFF. Here the CDR3 DNA reads TGTGCCAGCAGGACTAGCGGAACCAATGAGCAGTTCTTC.

This sequence joins TRBV4-1 and TRBJ2-1, with 12 bases lining up with TRBD2. The CDR3 contains 18 residues. Per germline, CDR1 MGHRA and CDR2 YSYEKL. The junction had 6 bases not matched to a gene; V was cut back by 1 base and J by 2 bases. CDR3 in DNA: TGCGCCAGCAGCCAAGTTTATACTAGCGGGGGGACCTACAATGAGCAGTTCTTC. As protein: CASSQVYTSGGTYNEQFF.

The V and J genes are TRBV2 and TRBJ2-1; tentatively, D is TRBD2 (6 bases). This CDR3 has 14 residues. Per germline, CDR1 SNHLY and CDR2 FYNNEI. Between the trimmed V and J ends, which lost 10 bases and 0 bases, there was a span of 13 bases. CDR3: CAIVDGSSYNEQFF. The CDR3 region has the DNA TGTGCCATCGTAGACGGGAGCTCCTACAATGAGCAGTTCTTC.

The sample holds one count of this clone. The CDR3 DNA sequence: TGCGCCAGCAGCCGCGTAACAGGGGGCAGAGGCACAGATACGCAGTATTTT. It is translated as CASSRVTGGRGTDTQYF. This chain joins TRBV4-1 and TRBJ2-3; 9 bases agree with TRBD1. V dropped 4 bases and J dropped 1; count of bases not matched to a gene: 9. This CDR3 spans 17 amino acids. CDR1 is MGHRA, CDR2 YSYEKL, per germline.

The chain has TRBV28 and TRBJ1-2, with D possibly being TRBD1 (5 bases). Trimming took 4 bases from V and 8 from J, leaving 23 bases between them. CDR3 size: 16 residues. Germline values: CDR1 MDHEN, CDR2 SYDVKM. This CDR3 is CASSSLGSGLRRGYTF. In DNA form, the CDR3 reads TGTGCCAGCAGTTCCCTCGGGTCAGGGCTTCGTCGGGGCTACACCTTC.

V usage is TRBV19 and J usage is TRBJ2-1; 10 positions match TRBD2. CDR1 is LNHDA and CDR2 is SQIVND in the germline V gene (reference sequence). This CDR3 has 15 amino acids. The ends lost 2 bases at V and 8 bases at J; junction bases unmatched: 6. The CDR3: CASSILAGVRYEQFF. As DNA, the CDR3 is TGTGCCAGTAGTATACTAGCGGGAGTGAGGTATGAGCAGTTCTTC.

This chain joins TRBV27 and TRBJ2-2, with D possibly TRBD2 on 5 matching bases. Trimming stripped 7 bases from V and 2 bases from J, with 17 bases between. The CDR3 has 16 amino acids. Germline V CDR1 and CDR2: MNHEY, SMNVEV (reference sequence). The CDR3 DNA reads as TGTGCCAGCACCGGAGATCCGGGAATCAACACCGGGGAGCTGTTTTTT. It specifies CASTGDPGINTGELFF.

This clone is a singleton in its sample. The chain links TRBV2 to TRBJ2-1, with 7 bases that match TRBD1. There are 14 residues in the CDR3. Trimming at V came to 8 bases and at J to 4 bases, leaving 8 bases not matched to a gene. Germline lookup yields CDR1 SNHLY and CDR2 FYNNEI. As DNA, the CDR3 is TGTGCCAGCGCAAAAGGGGGCTGGTACAATGAGCAGTTCTTC. Translating it yields CASAKGGWYNEQFF.

This chain connects TRBV27 to TRBJ1-2; a possible D gene is TRBD1 (6 bases). Germline-derived CDR1 and CDR2 are MNHEY and SMNVEV (reference sequence). Trimming pared 4 bases from V and 3 bases from J, leaving 12 bases between. The CDR3 runs to 14 residues. Here the CDR3 reads CASSSWGPDYGYTF. CDR3 nucleotides: TGTGCCAGCAGTTCTTGGGGGCCCGACTATGGCTACACCTTC.

The chain combines TRBV7-3 with TRBJ2-3; possible D gene TRBD2, 7 bases. The CDR3 consists of 18 residues. Germline V gives CDR1 SGHTA, CDR2 FQGTGA. V was trimmed by 3 bases and J by 6 bases, leaving 25 bases between them. Here the CDR3 DNA reads TGTGCCAGCAGCTTCATCTGGGGGGGCCTTATAGTTGCGGATACGCAGTATTTT. Residues: CASSFIWGGLIVADTQYF.

Comment on this clone: The junction and the germline gene differ at one end; a read error may be behind it. This chain links TRBV7-7 with TRBJ2-2; possible D gene TRBD2, 6 bases. CDR1 SSHAT and CDR2 FNYEAQ come from the germline V gene (reference sequence). CDR3 length: 17 amino acids. Written as DNA, the CDR3 is TGTGCTAGCAGCCAAAACCCGGACTATTCGTCGCCCGGGGAGCTGTTTTTT. Translated: CASSQNPDYSSPGELFF.

This sequence joins TRBV5-1 and TRBJ2-5; TRBD2 aligns across 9 bases. This CDR3 has 16 amino acids. V gave up 4 bases and J gave up 1 base; unmatched junction bases: 8. Germline V gives CDR1 SGHRS, CDR2 YFSETQ. The CDR3 coding sequence is TGCGCCAGCAGCCCCTATAGCGGGAGATTCCAAGAGACCCAGTACTTC. Residues: CASSPYSGRFQETQYF.

The genes are TRBV18 and TRBJ2-1; 7 nucleotides align to TRBD1. V lost 2 bases, J lost 8 bases, and 12 bases stayed unmatched. The V gene's germline CDR1 is KGHSH and CDR2 LQKENI. This CDR3 comprises 16 residues. CDR3 residues: CASSPIDRVIGDEQFF. The CDR3 nucleotides are TGTGCCAGCTCACCAATCGACAGGGTTATAGGCGATGAGCAGTTCTTC.

As for this clone: The same CDR3 also results from other DNA sequences found in this sample. The genes are TRBV28 and TRBJ2-1; 7 bases fit TRBD1. Germline trimming cut 1 base from V and 0 bases from J; bases unmatched to any gene: 3. The germline V gene has CDR1 MDHEN and CDR2 SYDVKM. This CDR3 region has 16 residues. This CDR3 reads CASSLYRGSSYNEQFF. CDR3 DNA: TGTGCCAGCAGTTTATACAGGGGAAGCTCCTACAATGAGCAGTTCTTC.